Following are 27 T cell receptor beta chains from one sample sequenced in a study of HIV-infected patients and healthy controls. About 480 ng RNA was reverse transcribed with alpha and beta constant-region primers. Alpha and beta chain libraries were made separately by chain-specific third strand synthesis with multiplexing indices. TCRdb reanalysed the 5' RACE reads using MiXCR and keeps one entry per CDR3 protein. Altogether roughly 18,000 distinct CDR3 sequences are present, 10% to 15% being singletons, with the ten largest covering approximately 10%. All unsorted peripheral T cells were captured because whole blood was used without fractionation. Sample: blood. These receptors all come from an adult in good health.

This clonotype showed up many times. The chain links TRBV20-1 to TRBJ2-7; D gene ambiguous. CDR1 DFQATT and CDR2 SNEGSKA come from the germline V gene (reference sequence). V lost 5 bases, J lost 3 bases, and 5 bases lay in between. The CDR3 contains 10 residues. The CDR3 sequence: CSAEYYEQYF. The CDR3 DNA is TGCAGTGCTGAGTACTACGAGCAGTACTTC.

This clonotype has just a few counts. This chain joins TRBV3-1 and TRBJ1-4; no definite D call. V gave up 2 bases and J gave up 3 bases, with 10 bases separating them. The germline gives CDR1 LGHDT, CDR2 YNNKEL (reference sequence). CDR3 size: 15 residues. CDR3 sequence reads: CASSQQVQPNEKLFF. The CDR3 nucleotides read TGTGCCAGCAGCCAACAGGTGCAACCTAATGAAAAACTGTTTTTT. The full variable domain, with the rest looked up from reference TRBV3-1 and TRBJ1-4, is DTAVSQTPKYLVTQMGNDKSIKCEQNLGHDTMYWYKQDSKKFLKIMFSYNNKELIINETVPNRFSPKSPDKAHLNLHINSLELGDSAVYFCASSQQVQPNEKLFFGSGTQLSVL.

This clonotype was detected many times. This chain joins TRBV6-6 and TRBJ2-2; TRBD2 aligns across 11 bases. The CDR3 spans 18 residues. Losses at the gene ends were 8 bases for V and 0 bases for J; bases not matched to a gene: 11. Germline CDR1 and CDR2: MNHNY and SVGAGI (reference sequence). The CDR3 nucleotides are TGTGCCAGCGGGGGTAGGCTAGCGGGGGGCTCGAACACCGGGGAGCTGTTTTTT. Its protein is CASGGRLAGGSNTGELFF.

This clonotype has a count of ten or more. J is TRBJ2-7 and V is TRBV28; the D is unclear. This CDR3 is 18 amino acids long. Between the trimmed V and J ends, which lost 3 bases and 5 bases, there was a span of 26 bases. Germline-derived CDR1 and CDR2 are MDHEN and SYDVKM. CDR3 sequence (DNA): TGTGCCAGCAGTTTTTTTTTTCGGTTGTCGGGTAATGGCCACGAGCAGTACTTC. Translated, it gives CASSFFFRLSGNGHEQYF.

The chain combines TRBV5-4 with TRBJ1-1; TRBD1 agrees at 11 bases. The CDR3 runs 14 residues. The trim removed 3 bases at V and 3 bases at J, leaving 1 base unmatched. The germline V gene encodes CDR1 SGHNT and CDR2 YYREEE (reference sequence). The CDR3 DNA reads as TGTGCCAGCAGCTGGGGACAGGGGGACACTGAAGCTTTCTTT. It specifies CASSWGQGDTEAFF.

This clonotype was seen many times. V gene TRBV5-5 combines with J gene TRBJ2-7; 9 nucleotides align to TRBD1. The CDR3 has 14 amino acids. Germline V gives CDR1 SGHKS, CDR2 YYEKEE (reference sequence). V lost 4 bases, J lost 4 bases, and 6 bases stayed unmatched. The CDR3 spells CASSNTGQGYEQYF. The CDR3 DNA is TGTGCCAGCAGCAACACGGGACAGGGTTACGAGCAGTACTTC. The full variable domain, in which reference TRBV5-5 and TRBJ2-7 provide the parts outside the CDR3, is DAGVTQSPTHLIKTRGQQVTLRCSPISGHKSVSWYQQVLGQGPQFIFQYYEKEERGRGNFPDRFSARQFPNYSSELNVNALLLGDSALYLCASSNTGQGYEQYFGPGTRLTVT.

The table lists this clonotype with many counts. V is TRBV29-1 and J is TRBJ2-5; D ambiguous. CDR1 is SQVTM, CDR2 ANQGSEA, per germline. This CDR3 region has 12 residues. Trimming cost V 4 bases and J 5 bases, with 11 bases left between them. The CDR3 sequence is CSVVAGPETQYF. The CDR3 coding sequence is TGCAGCGTTGTAGCTGGGCCGGAGACCCAGTACTTC.

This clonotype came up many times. CDR3 nucleotide sequence: TGTGCCAGCAGTTTAGGGCTAGGCGCGAATACAGATACGCAGTATTTT. Amino acid sequence: CASSLGLGANTDTQYF. The chain uses TRBV12-3 or TRBV12-4 and TRBJ2-3; D not certain. The CDR3 has 16 amino acids. Trimming took off 1 base at V and 3 bases at J, with 14 bases between the two ends.

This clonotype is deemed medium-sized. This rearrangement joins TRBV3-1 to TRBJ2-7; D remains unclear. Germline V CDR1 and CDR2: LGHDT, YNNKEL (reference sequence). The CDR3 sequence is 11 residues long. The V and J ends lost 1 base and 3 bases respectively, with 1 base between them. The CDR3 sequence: CASSQGYEQYF. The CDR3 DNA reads TGTGCCAGCAGCCAAGGCTACGAGCAGTACTTC.

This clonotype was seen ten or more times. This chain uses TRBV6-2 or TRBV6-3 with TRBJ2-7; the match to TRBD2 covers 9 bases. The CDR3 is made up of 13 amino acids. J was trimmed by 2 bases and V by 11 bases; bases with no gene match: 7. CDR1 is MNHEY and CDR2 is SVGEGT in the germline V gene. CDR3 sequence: CAGSSGGPYEQYF. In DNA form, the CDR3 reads TGTGCCGGAAGCAGCGGGGGGCCCTACGAGCAGTACTTC.

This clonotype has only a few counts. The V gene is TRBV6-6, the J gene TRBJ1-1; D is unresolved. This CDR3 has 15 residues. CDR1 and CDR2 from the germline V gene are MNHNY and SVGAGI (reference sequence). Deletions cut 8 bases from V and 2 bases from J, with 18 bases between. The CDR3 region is CASARPAQQNTEAFF. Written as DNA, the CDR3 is TGTGCCAGCGCGCGACCGGCACAACAAAACACTGAAGCTTTCTTT.

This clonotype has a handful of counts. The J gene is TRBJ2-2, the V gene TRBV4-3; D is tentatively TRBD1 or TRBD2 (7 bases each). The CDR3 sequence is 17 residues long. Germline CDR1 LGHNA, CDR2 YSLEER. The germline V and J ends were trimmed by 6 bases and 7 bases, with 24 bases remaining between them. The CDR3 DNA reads TGCGCCAGCAGTCCCGTCGCAGGGGGGGGGCGGATCGGGGAGCTGTTTTTT. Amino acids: CASSPVAGGGRIGELFF.

The CDR3 protein is CAWSVIGHRLVTQHF. The DNA of the CDR3 is TGTGCCTGGAGTGTAATAGGACACCGTTTGGTTACCCAGCATTTT. The V and J genes are TRBV30 and TRBJ1-5; D might be TRBD1 (5 bases). V lost 0 bases and J lost 11, with 20 bases in between. The CDR3 runs 15 residues. The V gene's germline CDR1 is GTSNPN and CDR2 SVGIG (reference sequence). The full variable domain, in which reference TRBV30 and TRBJ1-5 provide the parts outside the CDR3, is SQTIHQWPATLVQPVGSPLSLECTVEGTSNPNLYWYRQAAGRGLQLLFYSVGIGQISSEVPQNLSASRPQDRQFILSSKKLLLSDSGFYLCAWSVIGHRLVTQHFGDGTRLSIL.

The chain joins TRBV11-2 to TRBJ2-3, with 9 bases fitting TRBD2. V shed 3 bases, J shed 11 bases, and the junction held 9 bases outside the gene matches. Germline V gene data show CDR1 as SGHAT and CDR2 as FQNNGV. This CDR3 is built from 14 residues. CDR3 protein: CASSFGGGAGGQYF. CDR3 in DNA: TGTGCCAGCAGCTTCGGCGGGGGGGCCGGTGGGCAGTATTTT.

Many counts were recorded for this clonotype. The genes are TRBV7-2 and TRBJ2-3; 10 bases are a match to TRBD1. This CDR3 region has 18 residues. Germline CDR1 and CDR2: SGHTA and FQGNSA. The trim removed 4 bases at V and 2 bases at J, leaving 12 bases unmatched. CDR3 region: CASSSRPGQGINTDTQYF. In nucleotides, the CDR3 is TGTGCCAGCAGCTCCCGACCGGGACAGGGGATTAACACAGATACGCAGTATTTT.

CDR3 DNA: TGTGCCAGCAGTGAAGCGGGCTGGGGAGATTCACCCCTCCACTTT. It is translated as CASSEAGWGDSPLHF. The V call is TRBV6-1, the J call TRBJ1-6; no clear D gene. Trimming removed 0 bases at V and 8 bases at J, with 11 bases between. This CDR3 region has 15 residues. Germline lookup yields CDR1 MNHNS and CDR2 SASEGT.

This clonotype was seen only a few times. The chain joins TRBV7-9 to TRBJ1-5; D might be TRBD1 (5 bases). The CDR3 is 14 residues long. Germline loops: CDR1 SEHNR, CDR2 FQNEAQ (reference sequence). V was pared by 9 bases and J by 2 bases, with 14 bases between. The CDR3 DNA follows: TGTGCCAGTAATCGGGGGACGGGCAATCAGCCCCAGCATTTT. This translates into CASNRGTGNQPQHF. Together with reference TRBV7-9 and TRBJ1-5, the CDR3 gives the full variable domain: DTGVSQNPRHKITKRGQNVTFRCDPISEHNRLYWYRQTLGQGPEFLTYFQNEAQLEKSRLLSDRFSAERPKGSFSTLEIQRTEQGDSAMYLCASNRGTGNQPQHFGDGTRLSIL.

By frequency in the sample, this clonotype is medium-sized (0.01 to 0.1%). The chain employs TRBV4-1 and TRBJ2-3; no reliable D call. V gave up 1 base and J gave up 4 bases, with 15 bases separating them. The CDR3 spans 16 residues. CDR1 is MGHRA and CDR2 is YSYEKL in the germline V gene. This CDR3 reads CASSQGVSRNADTQYF. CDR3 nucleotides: TGCGCCAGCAGCCAAGGCGTTTCTAGGAACGCAGATACGCAGTATTTT.

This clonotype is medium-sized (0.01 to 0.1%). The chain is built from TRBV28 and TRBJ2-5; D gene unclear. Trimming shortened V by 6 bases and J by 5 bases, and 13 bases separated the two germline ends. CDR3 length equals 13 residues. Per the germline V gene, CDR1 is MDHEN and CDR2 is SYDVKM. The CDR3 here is CASSPPSYETQYF. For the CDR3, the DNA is TGTGCCAGCAGCCCCCCATCGTACGAGACCCAGTACTTC.

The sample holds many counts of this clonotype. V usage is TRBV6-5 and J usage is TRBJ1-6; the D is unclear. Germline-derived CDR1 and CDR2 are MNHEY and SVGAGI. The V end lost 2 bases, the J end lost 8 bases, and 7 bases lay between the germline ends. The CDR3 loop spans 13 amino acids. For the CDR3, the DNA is TGTGCCAGCAGTTACCGTCGGGATTCACCCCTCCACTTT. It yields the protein CASSYRRDSPLHF.

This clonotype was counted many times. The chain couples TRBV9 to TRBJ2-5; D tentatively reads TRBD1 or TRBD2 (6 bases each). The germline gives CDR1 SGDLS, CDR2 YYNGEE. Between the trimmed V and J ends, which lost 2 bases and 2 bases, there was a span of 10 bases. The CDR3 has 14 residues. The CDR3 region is CASSVRGEQETQYF. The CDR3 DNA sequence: TGTGCCAGCAGCGTGAGGGGGGAGCAAGAGACCCAGTACTTC. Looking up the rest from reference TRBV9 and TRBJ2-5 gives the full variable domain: DSGVTQTPKHLITATGQRVTLRCSPRSGDLSVYWYQQSLDQGLQFLIQYYNGEERAKGNILERFSAQQFPDLHSELNLSSLELGDSALYFCASSVRGEQETQYFGPGTRLLVL.

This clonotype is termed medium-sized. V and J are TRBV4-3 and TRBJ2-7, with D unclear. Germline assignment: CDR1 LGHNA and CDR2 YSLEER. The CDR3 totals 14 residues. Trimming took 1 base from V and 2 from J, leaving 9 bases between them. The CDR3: CASSQGTSTYEQYF. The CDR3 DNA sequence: TGCGCCAGCAGCCAAGGTACGAGCACCTACGAGCAGTACTTC.

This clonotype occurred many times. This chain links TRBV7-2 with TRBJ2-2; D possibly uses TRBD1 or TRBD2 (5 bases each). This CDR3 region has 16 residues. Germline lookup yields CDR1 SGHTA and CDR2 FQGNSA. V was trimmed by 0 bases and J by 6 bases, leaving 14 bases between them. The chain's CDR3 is CASSLARVGDPGELFF. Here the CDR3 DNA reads TGTGCCAGCAGCTTAGCGCGGGTGGGGGACCCCGGGGAGCTGTTTTTT.

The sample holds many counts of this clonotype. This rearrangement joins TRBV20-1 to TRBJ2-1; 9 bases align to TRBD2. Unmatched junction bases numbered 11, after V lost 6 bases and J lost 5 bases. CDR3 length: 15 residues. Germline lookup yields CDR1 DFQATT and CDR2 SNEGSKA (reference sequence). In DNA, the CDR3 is TGCAGTGCCGGGAATAGCGGGGGAGGGAACAATGAGCAGTTCTTC. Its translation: CSAGNSGGGNNEQFF.

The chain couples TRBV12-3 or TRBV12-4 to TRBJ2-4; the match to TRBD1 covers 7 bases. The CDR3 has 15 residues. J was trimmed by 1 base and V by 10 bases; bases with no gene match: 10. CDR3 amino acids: CATSDRDGAKNIQYF. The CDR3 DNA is TGTGCCACCTCCGACAGGGACGGTGCCAAAAACATTCAGTACTTC.

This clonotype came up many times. The CDR3 spells CASSQDWASNQPQHF. The CDR3, as DNA: TGCGCCAGCAGCCAAGATTGGGCAAGCAATCAGCCCCAGCATTTT. This chain connects TRBV4-1 to TRBJ1-5; D is uncertain. The CDR3 sequence is 15 residues long. Germline CDR1 is MGHRA and CDR2 is YSYEKL. V was shortened by 0 bases and J by 1 base, with 7 bases between the two germline ends.

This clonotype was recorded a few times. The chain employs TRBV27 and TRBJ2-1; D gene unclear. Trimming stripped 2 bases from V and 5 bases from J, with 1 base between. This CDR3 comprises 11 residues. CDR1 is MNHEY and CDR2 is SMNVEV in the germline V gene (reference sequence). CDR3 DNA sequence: TGTGCCAGCAGTTTAGACAATGAGCAGTTCTTC. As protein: CASSLDNEQFF.